Listed below are T cell receptor beta chains from one sample, sequenced in a study of Ad26.COV2.S vaccination and SARS-CoV-2 variants. Data came from immunoSEQ multiplex PCR; TCRdb stores just in-frame clones and leaves some out. The sample consists of roughly 500,000 clones, approximately 88% of them appearing once. Sequenced here: peripheral blood, sampled in a trial of Ad26.COV2.S vaccine versus placebo. These receptors all come from a person aged 18-60 years who received the Ad26.COV2.S COVID-19 vaccine or a placebo. Each CDR3 is given with its conserved first and last residue. A D gene is named only where the DNA matches it firmly. A clone size is listed for some rows: how often the clone was seen (once, few, many), or a class if it is expanded.

NA | NA | TRBJ2-6 | TRBV27 | TGTGCCAGGGCGGGGACACCCGGGGCCAACGTCCTGACTTTC | CARAGTPGANVLTF
NA | NA | TRBJ2-5 | TRBV4-3 | TGCGCCAGCAGCCAGGGCAGGGAGGAGACCCAGTACTTC | CASSQGREETQYF
TRBD2 | NA | TRBJ2-5 | TRBV7-9 | TGTGCCAGCAGCCCCGGACTAGCGGGAGGTAGATTTGGAGAGACCCAGTACTTC | CASSPGLAGGRFGETQYF
NA | NA | TRBJ1-5 | TRBV4-1 | TGCGCCAGCAGCCTCGTGACAGGCTCAAATCAGCCCCAGCATTTT | CASSLVTGSNQPQHF
NA | NA | TRBJ2-3 | TRBV4-3 | TGCGCCAGCAGCCAAGATCGGGGTAGCGGAACAGATACGCAGTATTTT | CASSQDRGSGTDTQYF
NA | NA | TRBJ1-6 | TRBV28 | TGTGCCAGCACCGATCAGAGGGGTTCACCCCTCCACTTT | CASTDQRGSPLHF
NA | NA | TRBJ2-2 | TRBV28 | TGTGCCAGCAGATCCGGGTGGGAGCTGTTTTTT | CASRSGWELFF
TRBD1 | NA | TRBJ2-3 | TRBV28 | TGTGCCAGCACCATATTCGGGAGGACAGGGGCTACAGATACGCAGTATTTT | CASTIFGRTGATDTQYF
NA | few | TRBJ2-7 | TRBV7-2 | TGTGCCAGCAGCTTAGGGCCGGGGATGAACGAGCAGTACTTC | CASSLGPGMNEQYF
TRBD1 | once | TRBJ1-3 | TRBV30 | TGTGCCTGGATGGGACAGGGAGGATTAGGTGGAAACACCATATATTTT | CAWMGQGGLGGNTIYF
TRBD1 | NA | TRBJ2-7 | TRBV5-1 | TGCGCCAGCAGCTTGACCGGGACAGGAACCTACGAGCAGTACTTC | CASSLTGTGTYEQYF
TRBD1 | NA | TRBJ2-6 | TRBV28 | TGTGCCAGCAGAACTCCGACAGGGGCGGTCTCTGGGGCCAACGTCCTGACTTTC | CASRTPTGAVSGANVLTF
TRBD2 | NA | TRBJ2-1 | TRBV10-3 | TGTGCCATCAGTGACATGGGACTAGCGGGAGCTCCTCTACAGTTCTTC | CAISDMGLAGAPLQFF
NA | NA | TRBJ1-1 | TRBV6-1 | TGTGCCAGCAGTTCCCGGGTGTCGAGTAGCACTGAAGCTTTCTTT | CASSSRVSSSTEAFF
TRBD1 | NA | TRBJ1-4 | TRBV7-9 | TGTGCCAGCAGCATGGACAGGGGCGGGGAAAAACTGTTTTTT | CASSMDRGGEKLFF
NA | NA | TRBJ1-3 | TRBV19 | TGTGCCAGTAGTGTCGGACGGGCAGGGACTGGAAACACCATATATTTT | CASSVGRAGTGNTIYF
TRBD2 | NA | TRBJ2-4 | TRBV27 | TGTGCCAGCAGTTTATCAATACCCCACACCTTAGCGGGACTAGCCAAAAACATTCAGTACTTC | CASSLSIPHTLAGLAKNIQYF
NA | NA | TRBJ1-2 | TRBV6-5 | TGTGCCAGCAGTTACACGGGGGCAGGCTATGGCTACACCTTC | CASSYTGAGYGYTF
TRBD1 | NA | TRBJ1-4 | TRBV4-1 | TGCGCCAGCAGCCTCAGGGGGCTCGGTGAAAAACTGTTTTTT | CASSLRGLGEKLFF
NA | NA | TRBJ1-1 | TRBV5-4 | TGTGCCAGCAGCTTGGGTGCGCTGAACACTGAAGCTTTCTTT | CASSLGALNTEAFF
NA | NA | TRBJ1-5 | TRBV25-1 | TGTGCCAGCAGTGAAGCCGATCCAGGGATTTCGCCCCAGCATTTT | CASSEADPGISPQHF
TRBD2 | NA | TRBJ2-7 | TRBV28 | TGTGCCAGCAGTTGGACTAGCGGGATGGGGGAGCAGTACTTC | CASSWTSGMGEQYF
NA | NA | TRBJ1-2 | TRBV7-9 | TGTGCCACCATGTTTGGGGCTGGCTACACCTTC | CATMFGAGYTF
TRBD1 | NA | TRBJ1-2 | TRBV27 | TGTGCCAGCAGCAATGGGACAGGCTATGGCTACACCTTC | CASSNGTGYGYTF
TRBD1 | NA | TRBJ1-2 | TRBV5-4 | TGTGCCAGCAGCCGGGACAGGGGTAGCTACACCTTC | CASSRDRGSYTF
NA | NA | TRBJ1-1 | TRBV4-3 | TGCGCCAGCAGCCTTGGGGGGAGCTCTGAAGCTTTCTTT | CASSLGGSSEAFF
TRBD1 | NA | TRBJ1-2 | TRBV29-1 | TGCAGCGTTGAAGATAATCGTAAGTGGGACAGGGTACAGGGTAACTATGGCTACACCTTC | CSVEDNRKWDRVQGNYGYTF
NA | NA | TRBJ1-5 | TRBV19 | TGTGCCAGTAGTAACTCGTGGGGTCAGCCCCAGCATTTT | CASSNSWGQPQHF
NA | NA | TRBJ1-4 | TRBV19 | TGTGCCAGTAGTATACCGGCGGAAAAACTGTTTTTT | CASSIPAEKLFF
TRBD1 | NA | TRBJ2-5 | TRBV6-2/TRBV6-3 | TGTGCCAGCAGCAAACAGGGGATGCAAGAGACCCAGTACTTC | CASSKQGMQETQYF
TRBD2 | few | TRBJ2-3 | TRBV7-2 | TGTGCCAGCAGCTCCGGGACTAGGGGGACCGATACGCAGTATTTT | CASSSGTRGTDTQYF
NA | once | TRBJ2-7 | TRBV29-1 | TGCAGCGCAGGGCTGGGGCGTAGGGAGCAGTACTTC | CSAGLGRREQYF
TRBD1 | NA | TRBJ1-4 | TRBV2 | TGTGCCAGCAGCGCAGACAGGGGGAGGGAAAAACTGTTTTTT | CASSADRGREKLFF
TRBD1 | NA | TRBJ2-1 | TRBV28 | TGTGCCAGCAGTCCCGGAACAGGGGACTCCTACAATGAGCAGTTCTTC | CASSPGTGDSYNEQFF
NA | NA | TRBJ2-7 | TRBV7-8 | TGTGCCAGCAGCCCCGCCGTCGGTACCTACGAGCAGTACTTC | CASSPAVGTYEQYF
TRBD2 | once | TRBJ2-5 | TRBV28 | TGTGCCAGCAGTTTGACTAGCGGGTCGCAAGAGACCCAGTACTTC | CASSLTSGSQETQYF
NA | NA | TRBJ1-3 | TRBV29-1 | TGCAGCGCGGGTCGCTCTGGAAACACCATATATTTT | CSAGRSGNTIYF
NA | NA | TRBJ1-1 | TRBV10-3 | TGTGCCATCAGTGAGTCGATTTTCATGAACACTGAAGCTTTCTTT | CAISESIFMNTEAFF
NA | once | TRBJ2-7 | TRBV9 | TGTGCCAGCAGCCCGGCCGTGACAGGTCGCCGCGAGCAGTACTTC | CASSPAVTGRREQYF
TRBD2 | NA | TRBJ2-5 | TRBV7-9 | TGTGCCAGCAACGGACTAGTTGTTGAGACCCAGTACTTC | CASNGLVVETQYF
NA | NA | TRBJ2-1 | TRBV29-1 | TGCAGCGCCTACAGGGCAGGGGCCCTATACAATGAGCAGTTCTTC | CSAYRAGALYNEQFF
TRBD1 | NA | TRBJ2-3 | TRBV15 | TGTGCCACCAGCAGAGCGCAGGGGGCTGGCACAGATACGCAGTATTTT | CATSRAQGAGTDTQYF
TRBD2 | NA | TRBJ2-7 | TRBV28 | TGTGCCAGCAAGCCCAGCGGGGTTACCTACGAGCAGTACTTC | CASKPSGVTYEQYF
NA | NA | TRBJ2-1 | TRBV5-5 | TGTGCCAGCAGCTTGTCGGTAGCGGCAAACAATGAGCAGTTCTTC | CASSLSVAANNEQFF
TRBD2 | NA | TRBJ2-7 | TRBV2 | TGTGCCAGCGGGGGAAGGACTAGGACACGCGAGCAGTACTTC | CASGGRTRTREQYF
NA | NA | TRBJ2-3 | TRBV9 | TGTGCCAGCAGCCTGACTGGGAAACCAAGCACAGATACGCAGTATTTT | CASSLTGKPSTDTQYF
NA | NA | TRBJ2-2 | TRBV14 | TGTGCCAGCAGCGGCTGGGGCGGCACCGGGGAGCTGTTTTTT | CASSGWGGTGELFF
NA | NA | TRBJ2-7 | TRBV15 | TGTGCCACCAGCAATGCCTGGGGCGAGCAGTACTTC | CATSNAWGEQYF
NA | once | TRBJ1-4 | TRBV6-6 | TGTGCCAGCAGTAGATGGGCAGGCGATGAAAAACTGTTTTTT | CASSRWAGDEKLFF
TRBD2 | many | TRBJ2-2 | TRBV30 | TGTGCCTGGAGTCCAGCGGGACGGAACACCGGGGAGCTGTTTTTT | CAWSPAGRNTGELFF
TRBD1 | NA | TRBJ1-4 | TRBV6-1 | TGTGCCAGCAGTGAAGCCGGGACAGCATACCTTGCTAATGAAAAACTGTTTTTT | CASSEAGTAYLANEKLFF
NA | NA | TRBJ2-2 | TRBV15 | TGTGCCACCGGACCCGGACGGGCGATAAACACCGGGGAGCTGTTTTTT | CATGPGRAINTGELFF
TRBD2 | NA | TRBJ2-7 | TRBV7-2 | TGTGCCAGCAGCTCCCCCGGGGGGGGCGCGCTGCCTACCTACGAGCAGTACTTC | CASSSPGGGALPTYEQYF